The 18 T cell receptor beta chains below were found in one sample sequenced in a study of naive and memory T cell subsets. An oligonucleotide containing a UMI was ligated to the 3' end of TCR cDNA. The SP2 primer and nested alpha and beta constant region primers amplified ligated cDNA in four rounds. One entry per CDR3 protein results from TCRdb running MiXCR on the 5' RACE reads. The sample includes 55,000 to 70,000 distinct CDR3 sequences, approximately 6.6% of them seen just once. These receptors all come from a male donor in good health.

V and J are TRBV6-1 and TRBJ2-3; TRBD1 aligns across 7 bases. The CDR3 is made up of 19 amino acids. The junction had 19 bases not matched to a gene; V was cut back by 7 bases and J by 0 bases. Germline CDR1 and CDR2: MNHNS and SASEGT. The CDR3 DNA reads TGTGCCAGCACCTTTTCGTTCTATAAGGGGGCGGGCAGCACAGATACGCAGTATTTT. The encoded protein is CASTFSFYKGAGSTDTQYF.

This clonotype was picked up a small number of times. This chain uses TRBV10-1 with TRBJ2-1; 8 bases map to TRBD2. Germline V gene data show CDR1 as WNHNN and CDR2 as SYGVQD (reference sequence). J lost 0 bases, V lost 4 bases, and 14 bases had no gene match. CDR3 length: 19 amino acids. The CDR3 protein is CASSGPMVAGGVSYNEQFF. CDR3 nucleotides: TGCGCCAGCAGTGGGCCGATGGTGGCGGGAGGCGTCTCCTACAATGAGCAGTTCTTC.

V and J are TRBV27 and TRBJ2-7; D uncertain. CDR3 length: 13 residues. Germline-derived CDR1 and CDR2 are MNHEY and SMNVEV (reference sequence). Trimming took off 8 bases at V and 6 bases at J, with 17 bases between the two ends. The CDR3 bases are TGTGCCAGCGCCACTACCCCCGGTGGCGAGCAGTACTTC. Translated, it gives CASATTPGGEQYF.

The gene calls are TRBV5-1 and TRBJ1-2; D is possibly TRBD1 (6 bases). The CDR3 length is 15 residues. The V end was cut by 0 bases, the J end by 2 bases, with 11 bases between. Germline CDR1 is SGHRS and CDR2 is YFSETQ. CDR3 sequence reads: CASSLGDKYNYGYTF. The CDR3 nucleotides read TGCGCCAGCAGCTTGGGGGACAAATACAACTATGGCTACACCTTC.

This clonotype has only a few counts. The chain recombines TRBV25-1 with TRBJ2-5, with D uncertain. The CDR3 has 10 amino acids. Per the germline V gene, CDR1 is MGHDK and CDR2 is SYGVNS. Between the trimmed V and J ends, which lost 8 bases and 2 bases, there was a span of 3 bases. Written as DNA, the CDR3 is TGTGCCAGCGGTCAAGAGACCCAGTACTTC. Amino acid sequence: CASGQETQYF.

This clonotype has ten or more counts. V is TRBV18 and J is TRBJ2-1; 9 bases are shared with TRBD2. This CDR3 is built from 17 residues. Germline CDR1 KGHSH, CDR2 LQKENI. V shed 0 bases, J shed 2 bases, and the junction held 5 bases outside the gene matches. Here the CDR3 DNA reads TGTGCCAGCTCACCACCGGCACTAGCGGGTCCCTACAATGAGCAGTTCTTC. As protein: CASSPPALAGPYNEQFF. Variable domain in full (rest from reference TRBV18 and TRBJ2-1): NAGVMQNPRHLVRRRGQEARLRCSPMKGHSHVYWYRQLPEEGLKFMVYLQKENIIDESGMPKERFSAEFPKEGPSILRIQQVVRGDSAAYFCASSPPALAGPYNEQFFGPGTRLTVL.

The chain is built from TRBV7-2 and TRBJ1-2; TRBD1 might be the D (5 bases). Germline V CDR1 and CDR2: SGHTA, FQGNSA. This CDR3 has 16 amino acids. V lost 5 bases and J lost 3, with 19 bases in between. The CDR3 reads CASSPVANVGDYGYTF. CDR3 nucleotides: TGTGCCAGCAGCCCCGTGGCAAACGTGGGGGACTATGGCTACACCTTC.

This clonotype occurred many times. The chain carries TRBV11-2 and TRBJ2-7; D is undetermined. The germline V gene encodes CDR1 SGHAT and CDR2 FQNNGV. This CDR3 contains 12 residues. V lost 1 base and J lost 1, with 2 bases in between. The chain's CDR3 is CASSLGSYEQYF. In nucleotides, the CDR3 is TGTGCCAGCAGCTTAGGTTCCTACGAGCAGTACTTC.

This chain uses TRBV10-3 with TRBJ2-1; a weak D match, TRBD2 (6 bases). Between the trimmed V and J ends, which lost 0 bases and 5 bases, there was a span of 11 bases. The length of the CDR3 is 15 residues. CDR1 is ENHRY and CDR2 is SYGVKD in the germline V gene. CDR3 in DNA: TGTGCCATCAGTGAGTCGGCTGGCGGGAACAATGAGCAGTTCTTC. Translation gives CAISESAGGNNEQFF.

As regards this clonotype: This may be a read error: a much more frequent sequence differs by one nucleotide. The conserved final phenylalanine or tryptophan is absent from the CDR3, which likely points to a read error. The rearrangement joins TRBV14 to TRBJ2-7, with D possibly being TRBD1 (6 bases). Germline V gene lookup returns CDR1 SGHDN and CDR2 FVKESK. The CDR3 is 18 residues long. The V gene lost 2 bases and the J gene lost 3 bases, with 23 bases spanning the gap. The CDR3 DNA follows: TGTGCCAGCAGCCAAACGACCGGGACACCAATCCACAACTACGAGCAGTACTTA. It translates to CASSQTTGTPIHNYEQYL.

This clonotype was seen ten or more times. The chain joins TRBV7-2 to TRBJ1-5, with 8 bases aligning to TRBD1. V shed 4 bases, J shed 3 bases, and the junction held 17 bases outside the gene matches. The CDR3 is 19 amino acids. Germline V gene data show CDR1 as SGHTA and CDR2 as FQGNSA. The CDR3 here is CASSWSGTGIFGDNQPQHF. DNA of the CDR3: TGTGCCAGCAGCTGGTCCGGGACAGGCATATTTGGGGACAATCAGCCCCAGCATTTT.

The chain recombines TRBV15 with TRBJ2-7; D not certain. From germline, CDR1 is LNHNV and CDR2 YYDKDF (reference sequence). Trimming shortened V by 2 bases and J by 7 bases, and 9 bases separated the two germline ends. This CDR3 is built from 12 residues. CDR3 nucleotide sequence: TGTGCCACCAGCAGACCCAGTATGGAGCAGTACTTC. This encodes CATSRPSMEQYF.

This clonotype was observed many times. The rearrangement uses TRBV20-1 and TRBJ1-2, with 12 bases lining up with TRBD1. The CDR3 spans 17 residues. The junction had 14 bases not matched to a gene; V was cut back by 1 base and J by 8 bases. CDR1 and CDR2 (germline): DFQATT, SNEGSKA (reference sequence). As DNA, the CDR3 is TGCAGTGCTAGAGTTCCGGGACAGGGGGCGACGAGATCCGGCTACACCTTC. It yields the protein CSARVPGQGATRSGYTF.

This clonotype has a count of ten or more. The chain joins TRBV3-1 to TRBJ2-1; 9 nucleotides line up with TRBD1. Germline values: CDR1 LGHDT, CDR2 YNNKEL (reference sequence). This CDR3 spans 16 amino acids. V shed 1 base and J 4 bases; nucleotides not matched to a gene: 5. The CDR3 bases are TGTGCCAGCAGCCAAGGGACAGGGGTCCAGTACAATGAGCAGTTCTTC. Translating gives CASSQGTGVQYNEQFF.

This clonotype was seen a handful of times. V usage is TRBV7-8 and J usage is TRBJ1-2; perhaps TRBD1 as D (6 bases). Looked up from germline, CDR1 is SGHVS and CDR2 is FQNEAQ. V gave up 4 bases and J gave up 2 bases, with 14 bases separating them. The CDR3 length is 15 residues. The CDR3 DNA follows: TGTGCCAGCAGCTACCGGCTAACAGGGAACTATGGCTACACCTTC. This sequence encodes CASSYRLTGNYGYTF. The complete variable domain, with remaining parts taken from reference TRBV7-8 and TRBJ1-2, reads GAGVSQSPRYKVAKRGQDVALRCDPISGHVSLFWYQQALGQGPEFLTYFQNEAQLDKSGLPSDRFFAERPEGSVSTLKIQRTQQEDSAVYLCASSYRLTGNYGYTFGSGTRLTVV.

Written as DNA, the CDR3 is TGTGCCTGGGGGGGACTAGCGGGCTACAATGAGCAGTTCTTC. Translated, it gives CAWGGLAGYNEQFF. V and J are TRBV30 and TRBJ2-1; 12 bases align to TRBD2. After removal of 5 bases from V and 3 bases from J, the junction contained 2 bases not matched to a gene. The CDR3 spans 14 residues. From germline, CDR1 is GTSNPN and CDR2 SVGIG (reference sequence).

The V and J genes are TRBV5-1 and TRBJ2-3; TRBD1 aligns across 11 bases. Germline CDR1 SGHRS, CDR2 YFSETQ. With 3 bases clipped from V and 5 bases from J, the junction kept 2 bases outside the gene matches. This CDR3 comprises 14 residues. The CDR3 sequence is CASSWTGGLDTQYF. The CDR3 DNA sequence: TGCGCCAGCAGCTGGACAGGGGGCCTAGATACGCAGTATTTT.

This clonotype was observed at least ten times. V gene TRBV14 combines with J gene TRBJ1-2; D ambiguous. The V gene's germline CDR1 is SGHDN and CDR2 FVKESK. Between the trimmed V and J ends, which lost 1 base and 7 bases, there was a span of 10 bases. This CDR3 is built from 13 residues. The CDR3 loop reads CASSQGGGLGYTF. The CDR3 bases are TGTGCCAGCAGCCAAGGAGGCGGGCTTGGCTACACCTTC.